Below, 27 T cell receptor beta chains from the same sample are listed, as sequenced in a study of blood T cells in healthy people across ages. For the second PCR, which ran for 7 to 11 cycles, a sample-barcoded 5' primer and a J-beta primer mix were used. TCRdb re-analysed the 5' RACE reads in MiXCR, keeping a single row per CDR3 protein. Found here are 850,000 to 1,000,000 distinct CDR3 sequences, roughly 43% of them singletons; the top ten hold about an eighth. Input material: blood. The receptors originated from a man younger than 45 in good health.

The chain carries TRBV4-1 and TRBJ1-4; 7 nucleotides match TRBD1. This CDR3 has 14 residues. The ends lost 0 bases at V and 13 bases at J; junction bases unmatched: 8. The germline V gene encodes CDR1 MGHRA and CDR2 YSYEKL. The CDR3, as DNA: TGCGCCAGCAGCCAAGATATACAGGGGAGCGGACTGTTTTTT. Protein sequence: CASSQDIQGSGLFF.

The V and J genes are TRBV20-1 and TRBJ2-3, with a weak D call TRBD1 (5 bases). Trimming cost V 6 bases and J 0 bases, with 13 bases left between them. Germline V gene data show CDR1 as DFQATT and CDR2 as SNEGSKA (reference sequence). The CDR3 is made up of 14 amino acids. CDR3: CSAKGQGSTDTQYF. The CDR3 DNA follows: TGCAGTGCCAAAGGACAAGGCAGCACAGATACGCAGTATTTT.

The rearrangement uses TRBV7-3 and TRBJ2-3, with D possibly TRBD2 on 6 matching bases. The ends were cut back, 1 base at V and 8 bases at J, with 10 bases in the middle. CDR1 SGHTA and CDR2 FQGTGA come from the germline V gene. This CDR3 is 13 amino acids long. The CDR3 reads CASSLNLRGTQYF. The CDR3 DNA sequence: TGTGCCAGCAGCTTAAACTTGCGGGGTACGCAGTATTTT.

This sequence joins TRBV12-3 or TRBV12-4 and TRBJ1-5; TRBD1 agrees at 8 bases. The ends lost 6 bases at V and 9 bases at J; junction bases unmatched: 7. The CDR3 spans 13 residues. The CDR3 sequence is CASSPQGGVPQHF. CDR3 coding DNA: TGTGCCAGCAGCCCACAGGGGGGGGTGCCCCAGCATTTT.

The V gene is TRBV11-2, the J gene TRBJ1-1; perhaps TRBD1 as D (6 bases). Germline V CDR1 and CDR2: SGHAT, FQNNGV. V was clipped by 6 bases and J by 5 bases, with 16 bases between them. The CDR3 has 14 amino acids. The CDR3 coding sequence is TGTGCCAGCAGGCATACAGGGCCTGAGACTGAAGCTTTCTTT. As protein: CASRHTGPETEAFF. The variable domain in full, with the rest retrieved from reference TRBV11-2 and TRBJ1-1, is EAGVAQSPRYKIIEKRQSVAFWCNPISGHATLYWYQQILGQGPKLLIQFQNNGVVDDSQLPKDRFSAERLKGVDSTLKIQPAKLEDSAVYLCASRHTGPETEAFFGQGTRLTVV.

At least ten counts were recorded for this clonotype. Here the CDR3 reads CASSPGAGYNEQFF. Written as DNA, the CDR3 is TGCGCCAGCAGCCCAGGGGCGGGGTACAATGAGCAGTTCTTC. The chain joins TRBV4-1 to TRBJ2-1; D possibly uses TRBD1 or TRBD2 (6 bases each). The V gene's germline CDR1 is MGHRA and CDR2 YSYEKL. This CDR3 is 14 amino acids long. V lost 4 bases to trimming and J lost 4 bases, with 11 bases between them.

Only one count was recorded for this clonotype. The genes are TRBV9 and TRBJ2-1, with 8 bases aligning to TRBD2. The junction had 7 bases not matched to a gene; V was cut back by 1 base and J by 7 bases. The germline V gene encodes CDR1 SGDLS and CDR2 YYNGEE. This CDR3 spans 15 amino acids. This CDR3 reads CASSVMSGSSNEQFF. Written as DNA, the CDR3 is TGTGCCAGCAGCGTAATGAGCGGGAGTTCAAATGAGCAGTTCTTC.

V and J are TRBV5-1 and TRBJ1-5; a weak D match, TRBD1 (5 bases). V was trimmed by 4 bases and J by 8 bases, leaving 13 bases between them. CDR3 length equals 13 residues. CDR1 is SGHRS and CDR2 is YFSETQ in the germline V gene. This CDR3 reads CASSPGASEPQHF. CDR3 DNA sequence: TGCGCCAGCAGCCCCGGGGCGTCGGAGCCCCAGCATTTT.

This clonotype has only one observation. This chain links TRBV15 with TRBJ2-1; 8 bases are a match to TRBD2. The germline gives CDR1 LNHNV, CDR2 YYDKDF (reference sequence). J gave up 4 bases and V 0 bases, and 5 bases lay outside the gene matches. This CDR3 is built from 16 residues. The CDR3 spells CATSRDGAGVYNEQFF. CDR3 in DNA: TGTGCCACCAGCAGAGATGGAGCGGGGGTGTACAATGAGCAGTTCTTC.

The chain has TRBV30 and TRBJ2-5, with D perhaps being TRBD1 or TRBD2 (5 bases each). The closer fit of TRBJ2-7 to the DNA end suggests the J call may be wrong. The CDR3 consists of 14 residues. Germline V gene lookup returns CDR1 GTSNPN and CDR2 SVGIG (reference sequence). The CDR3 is CAWSIRGAGVEQYF. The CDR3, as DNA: TGTGCCTGGAGTATCCGAGGGGCAGGAGTCGAGCAGTACTTC.

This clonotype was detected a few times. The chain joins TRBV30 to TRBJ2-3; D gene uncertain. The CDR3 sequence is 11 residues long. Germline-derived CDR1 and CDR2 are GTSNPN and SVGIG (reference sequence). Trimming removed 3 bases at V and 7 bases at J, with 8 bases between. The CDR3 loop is CAWRISNTQYF. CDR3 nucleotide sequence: TGTGCCTGGAGGATTTCAAATACGCAGTATTTT.

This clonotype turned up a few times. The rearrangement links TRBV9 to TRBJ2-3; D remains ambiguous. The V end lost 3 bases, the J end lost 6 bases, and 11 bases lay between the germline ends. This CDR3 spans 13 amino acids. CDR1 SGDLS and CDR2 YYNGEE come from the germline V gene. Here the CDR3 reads CASSEQTTDTQYF. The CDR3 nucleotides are TGTGCCAGCAGCGAGCAAACTACTGATACGCAGTATTTT.

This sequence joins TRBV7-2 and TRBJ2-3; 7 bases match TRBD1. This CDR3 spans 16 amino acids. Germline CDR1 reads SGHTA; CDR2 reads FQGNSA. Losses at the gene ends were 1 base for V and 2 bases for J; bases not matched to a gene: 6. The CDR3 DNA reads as TGTGCCAGCAGCTTAGTAGGGACAGACCTCACAGATACGCAGTATTTT. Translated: CASSLVGTDLTDTQYF.

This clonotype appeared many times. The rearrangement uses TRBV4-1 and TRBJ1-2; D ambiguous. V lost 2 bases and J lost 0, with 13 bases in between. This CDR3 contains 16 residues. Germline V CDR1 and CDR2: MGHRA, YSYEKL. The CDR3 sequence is CASSQLYRDSNYGYTF. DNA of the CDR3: TGCGCCAGCAGCCAACTATACCGGGATTCTAACTATGGCTACACCTTC.

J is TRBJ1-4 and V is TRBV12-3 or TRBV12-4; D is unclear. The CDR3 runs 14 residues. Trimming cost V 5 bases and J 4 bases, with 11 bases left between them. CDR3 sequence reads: CASSPTRRNEKLFF. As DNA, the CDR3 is TGTGCCAGCAGTCCTACCCGACGTAATGAAAAACTGTTTTTT.

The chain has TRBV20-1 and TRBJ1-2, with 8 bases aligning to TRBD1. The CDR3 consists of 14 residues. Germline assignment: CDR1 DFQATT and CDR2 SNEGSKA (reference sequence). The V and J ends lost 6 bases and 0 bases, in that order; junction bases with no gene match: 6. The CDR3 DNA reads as TGCAGTGCCCCTCCGGACAGGGCTAACTATGGCTACACCTTC. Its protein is CSAPPDRANYGYTF.

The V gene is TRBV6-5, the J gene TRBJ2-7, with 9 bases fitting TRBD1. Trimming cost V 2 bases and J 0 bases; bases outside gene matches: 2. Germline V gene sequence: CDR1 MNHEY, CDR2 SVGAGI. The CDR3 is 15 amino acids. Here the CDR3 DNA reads TGTGCCAGCAGTTACGGACAGGGGATCTCCTACGAGCAGTACTTC. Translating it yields CASSYGQGISYEQYF.

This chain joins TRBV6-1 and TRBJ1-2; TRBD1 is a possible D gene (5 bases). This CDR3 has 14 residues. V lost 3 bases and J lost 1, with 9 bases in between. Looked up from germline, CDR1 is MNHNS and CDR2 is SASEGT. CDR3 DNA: TGTGCCAGCAGTGATACGACAGTTAACTATGGCTACACCTTC. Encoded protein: CASSDTTVNYGYTF.

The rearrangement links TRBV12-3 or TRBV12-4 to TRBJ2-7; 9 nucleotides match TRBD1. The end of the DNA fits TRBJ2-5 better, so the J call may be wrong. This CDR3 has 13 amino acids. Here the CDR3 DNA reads TGTGCCAGCAGACTCGACAGGGGGGAGACCCAGTACTTC. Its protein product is CASRLDRGETQYF.

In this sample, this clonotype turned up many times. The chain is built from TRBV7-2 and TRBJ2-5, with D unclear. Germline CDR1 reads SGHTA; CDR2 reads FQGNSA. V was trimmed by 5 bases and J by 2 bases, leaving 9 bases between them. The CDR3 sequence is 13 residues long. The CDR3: CASSLGRQETQYF. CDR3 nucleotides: TGTGCCAGCAGCCTCGGCCGACAAGAGACCCAGTACTTC.

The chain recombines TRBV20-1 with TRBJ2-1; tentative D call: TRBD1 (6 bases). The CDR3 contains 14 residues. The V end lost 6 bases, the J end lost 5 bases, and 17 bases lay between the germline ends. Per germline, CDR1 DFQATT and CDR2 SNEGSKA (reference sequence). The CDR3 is CSAERGRANNEQFF. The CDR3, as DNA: TGCAGTGCGGAAAGGGGGAGAGCAAACAATGAGCAGTTCTTC.

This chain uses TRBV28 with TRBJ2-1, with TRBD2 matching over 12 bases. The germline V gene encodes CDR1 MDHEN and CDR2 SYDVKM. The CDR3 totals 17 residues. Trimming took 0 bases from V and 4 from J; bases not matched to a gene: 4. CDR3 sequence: CASSLWSLAGGYNEQFF. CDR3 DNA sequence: TGTGCCAGCAGTTTATGGTCACTAGCGGGGGGTTACAATGAGCAGTTCTTC.

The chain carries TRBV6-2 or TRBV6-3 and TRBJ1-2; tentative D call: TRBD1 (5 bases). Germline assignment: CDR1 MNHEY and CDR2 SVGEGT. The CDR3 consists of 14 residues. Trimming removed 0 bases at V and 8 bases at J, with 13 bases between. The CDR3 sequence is CASSYSMAGMGYTF. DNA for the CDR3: TGTGCCAGCAGTTACTCGATGGCAGGGATGGGCTACACCTTC.

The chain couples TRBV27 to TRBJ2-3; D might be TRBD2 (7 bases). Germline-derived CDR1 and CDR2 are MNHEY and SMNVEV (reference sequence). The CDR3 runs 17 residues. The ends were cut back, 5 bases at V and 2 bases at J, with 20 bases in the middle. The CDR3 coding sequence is TGTGCCAGCAGTCTGGAGGGGGGGGTTTCACCCACAGATACGCAGTATTTT. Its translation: CASSLEGGVSPTDTQYF.

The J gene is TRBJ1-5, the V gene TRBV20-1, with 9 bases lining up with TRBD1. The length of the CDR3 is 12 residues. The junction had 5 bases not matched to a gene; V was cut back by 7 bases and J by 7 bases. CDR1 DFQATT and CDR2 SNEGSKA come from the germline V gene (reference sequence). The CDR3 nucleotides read TGCAGTGTTGCACAGGGGGCCCAGCCCCAGCATTTT. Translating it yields CSVAQGAQPQHF.

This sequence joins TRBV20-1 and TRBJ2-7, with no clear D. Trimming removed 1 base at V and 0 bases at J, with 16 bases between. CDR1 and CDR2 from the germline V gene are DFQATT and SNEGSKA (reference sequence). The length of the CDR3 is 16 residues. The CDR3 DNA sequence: TGCAGTGCTAGAGGCTCCGGCGGCAAAAGCTCCTACGAGCAGTACTTC. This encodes CSARGSGGKSSYEQYF.

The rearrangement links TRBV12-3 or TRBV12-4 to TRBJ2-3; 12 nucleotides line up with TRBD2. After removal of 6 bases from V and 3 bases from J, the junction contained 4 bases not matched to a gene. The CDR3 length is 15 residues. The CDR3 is CASRLGTSGTDTQYF. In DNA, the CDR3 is TGTGCCAGCAGACTCGGGACTAGCGGGACAGATACGCAGTATTTT.